Listed below are T cell receptor beta chains from one sample, sequenced in a study of T-cell memory formation after mild COVID-19. MiXCR, run by TCRdb on the 5' RACE reads, gives a single entry per CDR3 protein. In the table there are about 100,000 distinct CDR3 sequences, under 15% of which are singletons. Source material: PBMCs or a T cell subset sorted from them (not recorded which). Receptor source: a man in his late teens or twenties who had mild COVID-19 (a few samples of this study predate the infection). Cell type and time point are not known. The CDR3 runs from the conserved cysteine through the conserved F or W. D genes are given only for firm matches. A clone size is listed for some rows: how often the clone was seen (once, few, many), or a class if it is expanded.

v_gene,d_gene,abundance,j_gene,CDR3aa,CDR3nt
TRBV29-1,-,many,TRBJ2-5,CSVEDRQTQYF,TGCAGCGTTGAAGATCGGCAGACCCAGTACTTC
TRBV6-5,-,-,TRBJ2-1,CASSTGPNNEQFF,TGTGCCAGCAGTACGGGGCCCAACAATGAGCAGTTCTTC
TRBV25-1,TRBD1,few,TRBJ1-1,CASTGSGGFSEAFF,TGTGCCAGCACCGGATCAGGGGGCTTCTCTGAAGCTTTCTTT
TRBV12-3/TRBV12-4,-,many,TRBJ2-5,CASNKIAVGGETQYF,TGTGCCAGCAATAAAATAGCTGTAGGTGGAGAGACCCAGTACTTC
TRBV29-1,-,-,TRBJ1-2,CSVEAARGYTF,TGCAGCGTTGAAGCGGCCCGTGGCTACACCTTC
TRBV7-9,-,-,TRBJ1-6,CASTSNGPTYNSPLHF,TGTGCCAGCACCTCCAACGGTCCCACCTATAATTCACCCCTCCACTTT
TRBV9,-,-,TRBJ1-4,CASSVGKTDGEKLFF,TGTGCCAGCAGCGTAGGGAAGACAGACGGGGAAAAACTGTTTTTT
TRBV6-4,-,-,TRBJ1-2,CASPLMSGGGIGLNYGYTF,TGTGCCAGCCCCCTGATGTCGGGCGGGGGCATCGGCCTAAACTATGGCTACACCTTC
TRBV4-1,-,many,TRBJ1-2,CASSQSGGYGYTF,TGCGCCAGCAGCCAGAGTGGGGGCTATGGCTACACCTTC
TRBV2,TRBD2,-,TRBJ2-2,CAGLAGANTGELFF,TGTGCCGGCCTAGCGGGGGCGAACACCGGGGAGCTGTTTTTT
TRBV2,TRBD2,-,TRBJ2-5,CASSPILATGLETQYF,TGTGCCAGCAGTCCCATACTAGCGACCGGGTTAGAGACCCAGTACTTC
TRBV15,-,-,TRBJ1-2,CATSRDGALGGYTF,TGTGCCACCAGCAGAGATGGGGCATTGGGGGGCTACACCTTC
TRBV6-5,-,-,TRBJ1-2,CASSYSNGGANYGYTF,TGTGCCAGCAGTTACTCGAACGGGGGGGCTAACTATGGCTACACCTTC
TRBV6-5,TRBD1,-,TRBJ1-1,CASSSTSPGQGMNTEAFF,TGTGCCAGCAGTTCCACCTCCCCGGGACAGGGAATGAACACTGAAGCTTTCTTT
TRBV6-5,TRBD1,-,TRBJ1-6,CASSSTGGSPLHF,TGTGCCAGCAGTTCCACAGGGGGCTCACCCCTCCACTTT
TRBV12-3/TRBV12-4,-,-,TRBJ1-1,CASTEIVGSEAFF,TGTGCCAGCACCGAGATCGTCGGGAGTGAAGCTTTCTTT
TRBV6-2/TRBV6-3,-,few,TRBJ1-5,CASSPGQLLSNQPQHF,TGTGCCAGCAGCCCCGGACAGCTTCTTAGCAATCAGCCCCAGCATTTT
TRBV12-3/TRBV12-4,TRBD1,few,TRBJ2-2,CASSLAGTEYNTGELFF,TGTGCCAGCAGTTTAGCCGGGACAGAATACAACACCGGGGAGCTGTTTTTT
TRBV19,-,many,TRBJ2-1,CASSISPYPGGYTDEQFF,TGTGCCAGTAGTATATCCCCTTATCCGGGGGGCTACACGGATGAGCAGTTCTTC
TRBV4-1,-,-,TRBJ2-3,CASSQGQPVITQYF,TGCGCCAGCAGCCAAGGACAGCCAGTAATCACGCAGTATTTT
TRBV7-6,TRBD1,many,TRBJ2-7,CASSLEQGVRYEQYF,TGTGCCAGCAGCTTAGAGCAGGGGGTGAGGTACGAGCAGTACTTC
TRBV7-3,-,few,TRBJ2-3,CASSPTTWGTQYF,TGTGCCAGCAGCCCAACGACCTGGGGTACGCAGTATTTT